What follows is one TCR beta chain and its context. V was shortened by 2 bases and J by 0 bases, with 8 bases between the two germline ends. CDR3 length: 15 amino acids. Germline V gives CDR1 SGHTA, CDR2 FQGNSA. TCRdb keeps only in-frame clones here, not all; method: immunoSEQ multiplex PCR. The sample lists some 200,000 clones, roughly 80% occurring once. This record belongs to a study of blood T cell repertoires in COVID-19. This chain uses TRBV7-2 with TRBJ1-3; D ambiguous. The sequence was collected from a woman at least 80 years old with acute or convalescent COVID-19. Sequencing was done on a sample of peripheral blood. CDR3 DNA sequence: TGTGCCAGCAGCTTACGCTCCGGCTCTGGAAACACCATATATTTT. It codes for CASSLRSGSGNTIYF.